This TCR beta chain was sequenced during a study of blood T cell repertoires in COVID-19. Study details: Acute-phase and convalescent COVID-19 samples originated in the United States, Italy and Spain. T cells, B-cell-depleted T cells, or PBMCs provided the cDNA or gDNA that served as material.

CDR1 and CDR2 (germline): SGHRS, YFSETQ. V dropped 3 bases and J dropped 6; count of bases not matched to a gene: 11. There are 16 residues in the CDR3. How the authors handled the data: Estimation of nucleated cell counts was performed using reference gene primer amplification. Assay used: immunoSEQ multiplex PCR; TCRdb lists only in-frame clones, some missing. V and J calls and clone size are those listed in that table; D and trimming were worked out from the DNA. The sample contains 40,000 to 45,000 clones, more than 85% of which appear only once. The rearrangement uses TRBV5-1 and TRBJ2-1; 8 bases are a match to TRBD2. The clonotype comes from a human donor in a cohort sampled during active COVID-19. Sequencing input: peripheral blood. Here the CDR3 DNA reads TGCGCCAGCAGCTCCCTTACTAGCGGACCGAGCAATGAGCAGTTCTTC. The encoded protein is CASSSLTSGPSNEQFF.